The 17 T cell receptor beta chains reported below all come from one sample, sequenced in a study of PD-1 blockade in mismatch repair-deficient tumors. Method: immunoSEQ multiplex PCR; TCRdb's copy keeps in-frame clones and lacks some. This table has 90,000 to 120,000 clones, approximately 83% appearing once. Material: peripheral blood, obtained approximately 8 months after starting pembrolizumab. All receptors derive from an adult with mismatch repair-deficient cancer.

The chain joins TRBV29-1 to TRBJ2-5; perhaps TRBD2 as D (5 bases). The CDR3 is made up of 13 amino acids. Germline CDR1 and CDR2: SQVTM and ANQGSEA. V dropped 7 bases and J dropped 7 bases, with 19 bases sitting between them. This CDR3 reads CSALRGLDGTQYF. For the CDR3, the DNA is TGCAGCGCCCTACGAGGGTTAGACGGGACCCAGTACTTC.

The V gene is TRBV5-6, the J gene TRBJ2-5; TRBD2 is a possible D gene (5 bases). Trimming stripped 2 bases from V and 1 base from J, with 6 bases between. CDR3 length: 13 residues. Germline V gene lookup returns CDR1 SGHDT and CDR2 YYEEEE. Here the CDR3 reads CASSLTSQETQYF. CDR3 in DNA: TGTGCCAGCAGCTTAACTAGCCAAGAGACCCAGTACTTC.

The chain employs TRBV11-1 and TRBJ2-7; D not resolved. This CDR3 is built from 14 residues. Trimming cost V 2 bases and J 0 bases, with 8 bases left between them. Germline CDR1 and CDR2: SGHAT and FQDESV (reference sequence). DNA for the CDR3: TGTGCCAGCAGCTTAATTGGTGGCTCCTACGAGCAGTACTTC. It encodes CASSLIGGSYEQYF.

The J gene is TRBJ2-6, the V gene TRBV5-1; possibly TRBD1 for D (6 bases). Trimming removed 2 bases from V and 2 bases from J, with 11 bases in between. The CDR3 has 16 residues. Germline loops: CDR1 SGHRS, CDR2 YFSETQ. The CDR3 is CASSLGGTAGANVLTF. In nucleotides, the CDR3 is TGCGCCAGCAGCTTAGGGGGAACCGCTGGGGCCAACGTCCTGACTTTC.

The CDR3 DNA reads TGTGCCAGCAGCCGGGACAGAGGCTCTGGGGCCAACGTCCTGACTTTC. This gives the protein CASSRDRGSGANVLTF. J is TRBJ2-6 and V is TRBV9, with TRBD1 matching over 7 bases. The CDR3 runs 16 residues. The trim removed 4 bases at V and 0 bases at J, leaving 4 bases unmatched. Germline V CDR1 and CDR2: SGDLS, YYNGEE.

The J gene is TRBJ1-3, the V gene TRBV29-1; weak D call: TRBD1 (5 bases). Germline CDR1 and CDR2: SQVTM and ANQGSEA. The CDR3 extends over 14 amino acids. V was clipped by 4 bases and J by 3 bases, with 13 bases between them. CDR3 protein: CSVGDSAFGNTIYF. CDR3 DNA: TGCAGCGTTGGAGACAGCGCCTTTGGAAACACCATATATTTT.

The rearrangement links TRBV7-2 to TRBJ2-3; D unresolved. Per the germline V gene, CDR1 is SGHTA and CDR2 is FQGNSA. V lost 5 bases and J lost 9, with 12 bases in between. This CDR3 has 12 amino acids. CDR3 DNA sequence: TGTGCCAGCAGCCCTTCTCTAGGGACGCAGTATTTT. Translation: CASSPSLGTQYF.

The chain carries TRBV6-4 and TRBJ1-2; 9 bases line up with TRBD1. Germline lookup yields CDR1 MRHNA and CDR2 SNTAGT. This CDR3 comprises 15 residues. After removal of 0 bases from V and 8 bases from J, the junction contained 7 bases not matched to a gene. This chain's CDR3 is CASSDSPGQGLGYTF. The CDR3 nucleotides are TGTGCCAGCAGTGACTCTCCGGGACAGGGCCTAGGCTACACCTTC.

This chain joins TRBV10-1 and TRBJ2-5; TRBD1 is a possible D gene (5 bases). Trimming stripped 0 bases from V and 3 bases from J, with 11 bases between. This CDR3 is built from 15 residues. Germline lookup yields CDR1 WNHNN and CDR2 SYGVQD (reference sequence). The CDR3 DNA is TGCGCCAGCAGTGAGTCGGGGCAGGGAAAAGAGACCCAGTACTTC. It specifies CASSESGQGKETQYF.

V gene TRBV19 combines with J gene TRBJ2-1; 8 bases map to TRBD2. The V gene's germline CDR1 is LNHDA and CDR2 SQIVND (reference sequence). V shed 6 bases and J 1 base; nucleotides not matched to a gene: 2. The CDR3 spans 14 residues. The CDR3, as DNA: TGTGCCAGTAGAACTAGCGGATCCTACAATGAGCAGTTCTTC. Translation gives CASRTSGSYNEQFF.

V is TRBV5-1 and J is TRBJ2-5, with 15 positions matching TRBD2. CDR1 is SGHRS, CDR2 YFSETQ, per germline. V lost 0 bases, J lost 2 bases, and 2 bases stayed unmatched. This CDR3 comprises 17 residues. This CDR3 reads CASSLGGTSGRQETQYF. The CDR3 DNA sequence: TGCGCCAGCAGCTTGGGGGGGACTAGCGGGAGGCAAGAGACCCAGTACTTC. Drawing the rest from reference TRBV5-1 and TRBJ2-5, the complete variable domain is KAGVTQTPRYLIKTRGQQVTLSCSPISGHRSVSWYQQTPGQGLQFLFEYFSETQRNKGNFPGRFSGRQFSNSRSEMNVSTLELGDSALYLCASSLGGTSGRQETQYFGPGTRLLVL.

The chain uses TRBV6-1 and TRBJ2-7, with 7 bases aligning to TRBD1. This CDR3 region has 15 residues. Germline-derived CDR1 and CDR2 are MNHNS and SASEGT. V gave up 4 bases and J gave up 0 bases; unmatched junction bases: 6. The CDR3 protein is CASSGQGTSSYEQYF. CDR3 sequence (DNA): TGTGCCAGCAGTGGACAGGGAACAAGCTCCTACGAGCAGTACTTC.

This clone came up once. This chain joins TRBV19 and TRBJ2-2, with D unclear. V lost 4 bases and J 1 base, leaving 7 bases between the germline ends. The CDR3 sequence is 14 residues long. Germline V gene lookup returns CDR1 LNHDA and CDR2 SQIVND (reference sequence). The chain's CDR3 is CASSSAGNTGELFF. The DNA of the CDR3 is TGTGCCAGTAGTAGCGCTGGGAACACCGGGGAGCTGTTTTTT.

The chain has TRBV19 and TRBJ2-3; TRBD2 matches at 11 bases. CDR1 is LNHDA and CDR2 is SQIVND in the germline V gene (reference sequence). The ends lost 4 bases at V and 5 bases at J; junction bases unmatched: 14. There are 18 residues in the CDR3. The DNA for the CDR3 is TGTGCCAGTAGTAATTGGCTAGCGGGAGGTCCTCAGAGAGATACGCAGTATTTT. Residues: CASSNWLAGGPQRDTQYF.

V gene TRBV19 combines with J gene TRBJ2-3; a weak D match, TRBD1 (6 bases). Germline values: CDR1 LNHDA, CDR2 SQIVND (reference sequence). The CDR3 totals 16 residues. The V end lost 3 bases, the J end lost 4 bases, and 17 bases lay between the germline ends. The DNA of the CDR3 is TGTGCCAGTAGTATTTTATTAGGGGGTCGCGCAGATACGCAGTATTTT. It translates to CASSILLGGRADTQYF.

The CDR3 region has the DNA TGTGCCAGCTCACCAATAAGGGGAGAGGCAGGCGAGCAGTACTTC. Translation: CASSPIRGEAGEQYF. J is TRBJ2-7 and V is TRBV18; D assignment may be TRBD1 or TRBD2 (5 bases each). Per the germline V gene, CDR1 is KGHSH and CDR2 is LQKENI. This CDR3 contains 15 residues. The V end was cut by 2 bases, the J end by 6 bases, with 17 bases between.

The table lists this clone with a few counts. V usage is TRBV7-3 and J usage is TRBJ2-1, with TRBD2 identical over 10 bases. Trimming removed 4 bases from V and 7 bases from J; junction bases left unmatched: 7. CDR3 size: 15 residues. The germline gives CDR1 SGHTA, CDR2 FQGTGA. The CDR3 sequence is CASSSLAGGSNEQFF. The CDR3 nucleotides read TGTGCCAGCAGCTCCTTAGCGGGAGGTTCAAATGAGCAGTTCTTC.